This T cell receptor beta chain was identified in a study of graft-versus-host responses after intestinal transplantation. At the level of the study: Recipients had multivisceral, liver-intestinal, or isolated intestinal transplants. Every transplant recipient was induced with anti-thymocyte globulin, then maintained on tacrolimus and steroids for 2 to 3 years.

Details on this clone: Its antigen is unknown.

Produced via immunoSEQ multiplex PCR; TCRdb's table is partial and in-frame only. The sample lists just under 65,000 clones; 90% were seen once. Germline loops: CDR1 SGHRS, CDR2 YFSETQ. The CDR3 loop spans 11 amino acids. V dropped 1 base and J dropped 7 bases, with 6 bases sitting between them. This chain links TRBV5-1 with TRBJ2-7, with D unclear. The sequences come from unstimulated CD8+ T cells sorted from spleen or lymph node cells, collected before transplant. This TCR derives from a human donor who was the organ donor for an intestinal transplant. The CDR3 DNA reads TGCGCCAGCAGCTTGACCGGGGAGCAGTACTTC. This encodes CASSLTGEQYF.